Included here is one TCR beta chain sequence, with context. It has no known antigen specificity. Base qualities are not at hand, and no much larger clone is one base apart. What the time point label conveys for this sample: blood sample drawn before combined kidney and bone marrow transplant. Unstimulated Tregs (CD4+CD25+CD127-), CD4+ non-Tregs (CD4+CD25-), CD4 and CD8 cells were FACS-sorted from thawed PBMCs. The patients were a few recipients of combined kidney and bone marrow transplants from the ITN036ST trial, and samples were available only from these trial subjects. Healthy control blood was processed by Ficoll density gradient to PBMCs and cryopreserved; patient PBMCs were collected before and after transplant. For TCRbeta CDR3 sequencing, genomic DNA from the sorted cells was extracted using the QIAGEN DNeasy Blood and Tissue Kit. High-throughput TCRbeta CDR3 sequencing was carried out commercially through immunoSEQ, with PCR amplification with bias correction and internal controls included. Per the original workflow: Unique productive TCRbeta sequences were defined by CDR3 nucleotide sequence where primers matched, otherwise by CDR3 amino acid sequence with Vbeta and Jbeta genes. To correct sorting error, sequences shared between sorted populations at a frequency ratio of 2:1 or less were removed; the rest were assigned to the higher population. A sequence was defined as donor-reactive if the sequence was expanded at least 5-fold in CFSE-low cells compared with unstimulated cells and had a frequency of at least 0.01% in CFSE-low cells. Jensen-Shannon divergence calculated on the top 100 TCRbeta sequences ranked by frequency was used to measure repertoire divergence. When a sample had multiple sequencing runs, each run was corrected for sorting error separately and the runs were then pooled. In its TCRdb copy, this immuneACCESS table keeps in-frame sequences only and misses some clones. Where compared with another copy, unresolved V genes explain less than half of these, and the others have no known cause. That table gives V, J and clone size, and the DNA gave D and trimming. This sample is represented by roughly 69,000 clones; 85% to 90% of them were singletons. Roughly 0.4% of the sample rests with the top ten.

These data are taken from a study of Tregs in tolerant kidney transplant recipients (dated by TCRdb to the late 2010s). Study-level background: Transplants used related donors with nonmyeloablative bone marrow transplantation; mixed chimerism was transient in the human trials. The study used TCRbeta sequencing to identify donor-specific regulatory T cells before combined kidney and bone marrow transplantation, then tracked those cells after transplant. The paper's findings and limits, for the study overall: Donor-specific Treg expansion exceeded global Treg expansion in tolerant patients, suggesting antigen-driven rather than nonspecific expansion. Because only a small number of patients were included, the study had limitations, and the results will need to be validated in larger populations as well as under other immunosuppression protocols. Expanding Tregs with activated donor B cells appeared to identify the most biologically relevant and donor-specific TCRbeta repertoire. Biological reproducibility was not directly assessed, although technical replication error appeared to be minimal. PCR primers changed over time for some patients, so nucleotide-level comparison across those patients' samples was not possible.

Material: CD4+ T cells from blood, obtained before the transplant. This TCR derives from a human donor who received a combined kidney and bone marrow transplant.

The bases read TGTGCCAGTGCGACAGGGGGCTTAGCTAACTATGGCTACACCTTC. This yields the protein CASATGGLANYGYTF. The rearrangement joined TRBV28 to TRBJ1-2; 10 bases in the junction line up with TRBD1. Counted from cysteine to phenylalanine, this CDR3 has 15 amino acids. The DNA shown is the 45-base CDR3, in frame from base 1. At the junction V is shortened by 9 bases and J by 0 bases; bases outside the gene matches: 7. According to the germline V gene, CDR1 reads MDHEN and CDR2 reads SYDVKM.